What follows are 3 T cell receptor beta chains derived from one specimen sequenced in a study of a mutant IDH1 vaccine in newly diagnosed glioma (dated by TCRdb to about 2021). These receptors' targets are unknown. What the time point label conveys for this sample: week 11, during vaccination. Each vaccine dose was 300 ug of a 20-mer mutant IDH1 peptide in Montanide, given subcutaneously with topical imiquimod. The library was obtained by the immunoSEQ multiplex PCR assay. TCRdb stores this immuneACCESS table with in-frame sequences only. Part of the clones is absent; in the studies checked, under half of the shortfall reflects unresolved V genes, and no reason is known for the rest. Present in this sample are some 130,000 clones, about four fifths of which were seen just once. Of the sample, about 5.5% falls within the top ten clones. Sequenced here: PBMCs, sampled from a glioma patient whose treatment included an IDH1 peptide vaccine. The source of these receptors is a man aged 40-55 years with glioma.

CDR3: CAWSVPGLAKNIQYF. The CDR3, as DNA: TGTGCCTGGAGTGTACCGGGATTAGCCAAAAACATTCAGTACTTC. The chain combines TRBV30 with TRBJ2-4, with D possibly TRBD2 on 5 matching bases. Looked up from germline, CDR1 is GTSNPN and CDR2 is SVGIG (reference sequence). The CDR3 runs 15 residues. V was clipped by 0 bases and J by 0 bases, with 9 bases between them.

The chain links TRBV10-1 to TRBJ2-3; maybe TRBD2 (6 bases). Germline V lookup: CDR1 WNHNN, CDR2 SYGVQD (reference sequence). The CDR3 consists of 15 residues. Trimming removed 7 bases from V and 4 bases from J, with 18 bases in between. The CDR3 DNA sequence: TGCGCCAGCAACGGATGGGGGGTTTGGCCAGATACGCAGTATTTT. This codes for CASNGWGVWPDTQYF.

The chain joins TRBV27 to TRBJ2-5; D is uncertain. V was cut by 3 bases and J by 5 bases, with 16 bases left in between. This CDR3 is 15 amino acids long. CDR1 and CDR2 from the germline V gene are MNHEY and SMNVEV (reference sequence). CDR3 protein: CASSFGQNPAETQYF. CDR3 in DNA: TGTGCCAGCAGTTTTGGGCAAAACCCGGCGGAGACCCAGTACTTC.